What follows describes a single T cell receptor beta chain. It has no known antigen specificity. Base-call qualities are not available, and no considerably larger clone is one nucleotide away. Including the terminal cysteine and phenylalanine, the CDR3 comprises 16 residues. Just CDR3 DNA is preserved here, 48 bases in frame from base 1. For this chain, trimming is 4 bases at the V end and 1 base at the J end, and the number of junction bases without a gene match is 8. In the germline V gene, CDR1 corresponds to MNHNS and CDR2 to SASEGT. The collaborating institutions used their own protocols to collect whole blood in K2EDTA tubes. For TCRbeta analysis, collaborator samples were shipped as frozen whole blood, as isolated PBMCs, or as DNA extracted from either sample type. This entry belongs to a study of blood T cell repertoires in COVID-19 (dated by TCRdb to the early 2020s). A note on the overall study: Collaborator samples came from the United States, Italy and Spain and covered acute and convalescent phases of COVID-19. The material from the prospective study consisted of cDNA or gDNA derived from T cells, B-cell-depleted T cells, or PBMCs. The dataset comprised deeply sampled blood TCRbeta repertoires from subjects exposed to, actively infected with, or recovered from COVID-19. A freely available public database, intended as a resource for researchers studying the immune response to SARS-CoV-2, is where the repertoires were released. The samples were drawn from two sources: the first 160 participants of the ongoing ImmuneRACE study, and 1,200 or so subjects contributed by 6 global collaborators. Nearly every sample came with metadata listing a de-identified subject ID, COVID-19 status, age in years and sex. Where available, HLA class I and class II types were taken from metadata supplied by the sample provider and were not determined by assay-based typing. General study outcomes and caveats: Clinical and demographic metadata were provided uncurated, with the amount varying by source and participant.

TCRbeta CDR3 regions were amplified from genomic DNA by means of the immunoSEQ Assay, a bias-controlled multiplex PCR. On the authors' methods: The number of nucleated cells in each sample was estimated by amplification of reference gene primers within the assay. To quantify the absolute abundance of each unique TCRbeta CDR3 rearrangement, sequence reads were collapsed and filtered. For each sample, productive Simpson clonality was calculated as the square root of Simpson's diversity index across productive rearrangements. TCRdb limited this immuneACCESS table to in-frame rearrangements with V and J called. A share of clones is missing; checked studies link under half to unresolved V genes, and the rest is unexplained. V, J and clone size are taken as reported in that table, and D and trimming were inferred from the DNA itself. This sample has more than 250,000 clones in its table, and 88% of those were observed once. Approximately 0.7% of the sample comes from the top ten.

This sequence was found in a human donor in a cohort sampled during active COVID-19. The material sequenced was peripheral blood. The V gene is TRBV6-1 and the J gene is TRBJ2-5; TRBD2 fits 8 bases in the junction. The DNA is TGTGCCAGCAGTGCCTCGGGGGGGGCCTTCCAAGAGACCCAGTACTTC. Its protein reads: CASSASGGAFQETQYF.